The 6 T cell receptor beta chains below all came from one sample that was sequenced in a study of blood T cell repertoires in COVID-19. Some clones are missing from TCRdb's copy, which holds only in-frame ones; the method was immunoSEQ multiplex PCR. This sample has fewer than 120,000 clones, with 76% found just once. Sequences were obtained from peripheral blood. Receptor source: a woman aged 80 or over with acute or convalescent COVID-19.

The J gene is TRBJ1-5, the V gene TRBV28, with 7 bases fitting TRBD1. This CDR3 is 16 amino acids long. The V gene end was trimmed by 3 bases and the J gene end by 3 bases; junction bases not matched to a gene: 8. The germline V gene has CDR1 MDHEN and CDR2 SYDVKM. Here the CDR3 DNA reads TGTGCCAGCAGTTTGCGGGACAGTGCGCCCAATCAGCCCCAGCATTTT. As protein: CASSLRDSAPNQPQHF.

The rearrangement joins TRBV4-1 to TRBJ2-1; a possible D gene is TRBD2 (6 bases). V was cut by 4 bases and J by 7 bases, with 14 bases left in between. This CDR3 spans 14 amino acids. From germline, CDR1 is MGHRA and CDR2 YSYEKL. CDR3: CASSPREGRNEQFF. The CDR3 coding sequence is TGCGCCAGCAGCCCCCGAGAAGGGAGGAATGAGCAGTTCTTC.

On this clone: At the DNA level, this CDR3 is encoded by other sequences in the same sample as well. The rearrangement uses TRBV18 and TRBJ1-1, with TRBD1 matching 9 bases. Trimming took 3 bases from V and 3 from J; bases not matched to a gene: 5. The V gene's germline CDR1 is KGHSH and CDR2 LQKENI. The CDR3 runs to 15 residues. The CDR3 nucleotides are TGTGCCAGCTCACCCGAGGGACAGGGCGACACTGAAGCTTTCTTT. Translation: CASSPEGQGDTEAFF. The full variable domain, its missing parts supplied by reference TRBV18 and TRBJ1-1, is NAGVMQNPRHLVRRRGQEARLRCSPMKGHSHVYWYRQLPEEGLKFMVYLQKENIIDESGMPKERFSAEFPKEGPSILRIQQVVRGDSAAYFCASSPEGQGDTEAFFGQGTRLTVV.

This chain links TRBV6-5 with TRBJ1-5; TRBD1 matches at 8 bases. CDR1 and CDR2 (germline): MNHEY, SVGAGI. The CDR3 is 15 residues long. V lost 7 bases and J lost 6; bases outside the gene matches: 11. The CDR3 region is CASKNMDRDVQPQHF. CDR3 in DNA: TGTGCCAGCAAGAACATGGACAGGGACGTTCAGCCCCAGCATTTT.

The chain links TRBV5-1 to TRBJ1-6; no clear D. Looked up from germline, CDR1 is SGHRS and CDR2 is YFSETQ. The CDR3 sequence is 20 residues long. Trimming cost V 4 bases and J 0 bases, with 23 bases left between them. CDR3 DNA: TGCGCCAGCAGCCCGGGATCTAGTGAGCCGTCGAGCTCCTATAATTCACCCCTCCACTTT. This gives the protein CASSPGSSEPSSSYNSPLHF.

The chain recombines TRBV6-6 with TRBJ1-4; 7 nucleotides line up with TRBD1. V lost 4 bases, J lost 7 bases, and 9 bases stayed unmatched. The CDR3 totals 15 residues. Germline CDR1 MNHNY, CDR2 SVGAGI (reference sequence). In nucleotides, the CDR3 is TGTGCCAGCAGTTCCTTATCTTCAGGGGGTGAAAAACTGTTTTTT. The encoded protein is CASSSLSSGGEKLFF.